This T cell receptor beta chain is drawn from a study of siplizumab effects on memory and regulatory T cells. This clone was observed a single time. The CDR3 has 11 amino acids. In germline, CDR1 is DFQATT, CDR2 SNEGSKA (reference sequence). The V gene lost 5 bases and the J gene lost 3 bases, with 5 bases spanning the gap. Clones were read by immunoSEQ multiplex PCR, and TCRdb kept only the in-frame ones, dropping some. The table lists over 100,000 clones, approximately 90% of them singletons. What was sequenced was CD4+ T cells sorted from blood. The sequence came from a human donor in good health. The chain links TRBV20-1 to TRBJ2-1; D is uncertain. The CDR3 DNA sequence: TGCAGTGCTGGCGACTACAATGAGCAGTTCTTC. This sequence encodes CSAGDYNEQFF.